This T cell receptor (beta chain) was retrieved from a study of monozygotic twins with inflammatory bowel disease. Total RNA input per TCR library was roughly 3,800 ng. TCRdb processed the 5' RACE reads again and assigns one entry to each CDR3 protein, with no DNA. This table lists a few hundred thousand distinct CDR3 sequences. The TCR was taken from a human donor with ulcerative colitis or Crohn's disease, or a healthy co-twin of an affected twin (not recorded which). Sequencing input: blood.

CDR3 in amino acids: CASSPGHDTDTQYF. The J gene is TRBJ2-3, the V gene TRBV18; TCRdb reports TRBD1, a call that lacks DNA to check it against. The CDR3 runs 14 residues. Germline CDR1 reads KGHSH; CDR2 reads LQKENI. The full variable domain, its missing parts supplied by reference TRBV18 and TRBJ2-3, is NAGVMQNPRHLVRRRGQEARLRCSPMKGHSHVYWYRQLPEEGLKFMVYLQKENIIDESGMPKERFSAEFPKEGPSILRIQQVVRGDSAAYFCASSPGHDTDTQYFGPGTRLTVL.